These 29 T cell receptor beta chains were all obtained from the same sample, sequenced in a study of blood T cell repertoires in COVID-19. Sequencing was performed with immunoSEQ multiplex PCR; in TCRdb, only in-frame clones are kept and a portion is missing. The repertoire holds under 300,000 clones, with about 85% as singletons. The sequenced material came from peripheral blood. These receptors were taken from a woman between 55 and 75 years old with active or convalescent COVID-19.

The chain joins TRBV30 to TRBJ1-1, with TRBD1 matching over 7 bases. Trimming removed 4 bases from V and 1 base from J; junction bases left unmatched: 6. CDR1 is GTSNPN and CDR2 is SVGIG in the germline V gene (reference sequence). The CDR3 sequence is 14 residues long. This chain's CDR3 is CAWNRGLENTEAFF. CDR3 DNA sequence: TGTGCCTGGAACAGGGGCCTAGAGAACACTGAAGCTTTCTTT.

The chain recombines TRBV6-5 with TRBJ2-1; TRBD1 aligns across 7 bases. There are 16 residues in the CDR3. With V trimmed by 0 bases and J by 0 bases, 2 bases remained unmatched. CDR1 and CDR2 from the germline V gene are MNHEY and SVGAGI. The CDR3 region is CASSYSGTDSYNEQFF. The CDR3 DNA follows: TGTGCCAGCAGTTACTCCGGGACAGACTCCTACAATGAGCAGTTCTTC.

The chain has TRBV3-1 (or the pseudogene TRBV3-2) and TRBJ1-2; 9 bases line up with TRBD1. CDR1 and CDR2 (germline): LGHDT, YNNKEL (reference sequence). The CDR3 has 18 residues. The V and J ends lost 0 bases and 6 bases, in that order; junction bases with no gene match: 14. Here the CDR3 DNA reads TGTGCCAGCAGCCAAGATCGCAGGACAGGGGTCTCCGGGGATGGCTACACCTTC. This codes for CASSQDRRTGVSGDGYTF.

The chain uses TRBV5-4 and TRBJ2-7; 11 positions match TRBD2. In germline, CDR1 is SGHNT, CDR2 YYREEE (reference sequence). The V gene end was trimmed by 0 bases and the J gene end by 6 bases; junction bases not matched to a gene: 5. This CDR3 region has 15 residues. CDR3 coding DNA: TGTGCCAGCAGCTTGGGGCTAGCGGGAGGAACCGAGCAGTACTTC. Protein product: CASSLGLAGGTEQYF.

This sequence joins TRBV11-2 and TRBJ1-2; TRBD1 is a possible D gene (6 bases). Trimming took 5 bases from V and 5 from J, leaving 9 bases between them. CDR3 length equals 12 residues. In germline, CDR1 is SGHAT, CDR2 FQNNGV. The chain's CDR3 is CASSLTGYGYTF. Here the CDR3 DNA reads TGTGCCAGCAGCCTTACAGGGTATGGCTACACCTTC.

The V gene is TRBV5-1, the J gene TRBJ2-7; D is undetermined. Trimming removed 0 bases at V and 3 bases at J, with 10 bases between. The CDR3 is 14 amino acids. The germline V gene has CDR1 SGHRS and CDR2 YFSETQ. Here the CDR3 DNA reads TGCGCCAGCAGCTTGGCCGGCGCGGACTACGAGCAGTACTTC. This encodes CASSLAGADYEQYF.

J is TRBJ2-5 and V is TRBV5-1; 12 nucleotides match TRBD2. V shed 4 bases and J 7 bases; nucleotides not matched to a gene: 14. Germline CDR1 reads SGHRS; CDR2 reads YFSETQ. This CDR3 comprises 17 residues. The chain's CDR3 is CASSANPGLAGSATQYF. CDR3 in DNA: TGCGCCAGCAGCGCGAACCCGGGACTAGCGGGCTCGGCGACCCAGTACTTC.

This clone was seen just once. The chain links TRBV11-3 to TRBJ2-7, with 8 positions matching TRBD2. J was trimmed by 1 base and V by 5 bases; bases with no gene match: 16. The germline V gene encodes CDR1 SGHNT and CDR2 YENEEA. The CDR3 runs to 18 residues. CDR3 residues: CASSLTGTRVSGSYEQYF. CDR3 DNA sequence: TGTGCCAGCAGCCTAACCGGGACTAGGGTATCGGGTTCCTACGAGCAGTACTTC.

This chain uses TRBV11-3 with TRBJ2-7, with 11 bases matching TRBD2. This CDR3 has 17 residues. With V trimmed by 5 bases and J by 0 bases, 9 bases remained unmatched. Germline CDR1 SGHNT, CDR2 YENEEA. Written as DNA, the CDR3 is TGTGCCAGCAGCCAAAGGGGGACTAGCGGCAACTCCTACGAGCAGTACTTC. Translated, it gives CASSQRGTSGNSYEQYF.

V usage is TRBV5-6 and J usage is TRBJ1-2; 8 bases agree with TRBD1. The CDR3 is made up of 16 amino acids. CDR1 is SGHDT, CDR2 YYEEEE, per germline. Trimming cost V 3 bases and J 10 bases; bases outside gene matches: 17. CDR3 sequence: CASSWRAQTGVRDYTF. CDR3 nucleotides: TGTGCCAGCAGCTGGAGGGCCCAGACAGGGGTACGGGACTACACCTTC.

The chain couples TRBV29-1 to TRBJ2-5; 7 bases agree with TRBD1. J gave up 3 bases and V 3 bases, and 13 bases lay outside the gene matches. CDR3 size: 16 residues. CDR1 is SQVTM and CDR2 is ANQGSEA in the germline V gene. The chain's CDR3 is CSVDTPPQGVEETQYF. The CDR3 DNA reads TGCAGCGTTGATACTCCCCCCCAGGGGGTAGAAGAGACCCAGTACTTC.

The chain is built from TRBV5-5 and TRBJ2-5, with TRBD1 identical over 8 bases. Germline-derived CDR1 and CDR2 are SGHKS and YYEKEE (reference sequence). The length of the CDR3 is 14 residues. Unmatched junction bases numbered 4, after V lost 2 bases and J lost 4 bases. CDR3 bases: TGTGCCAGCAGCTTCGGACAGGGAGGAGAGACCCAGTACTTC. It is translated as CASSFGQGGETQYF.

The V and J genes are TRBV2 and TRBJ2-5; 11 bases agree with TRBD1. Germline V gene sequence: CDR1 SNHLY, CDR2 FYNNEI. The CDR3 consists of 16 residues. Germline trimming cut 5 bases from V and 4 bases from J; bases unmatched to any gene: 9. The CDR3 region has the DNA TGTGCCAGCAGTCCTGGACAGGGGGCGTTGGGAGAGACCCAGTACTTC. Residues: CASSPGQGALGETQYF.

The CDR3 coding sequence is TGTGCCAGCAGCCGGGACTACGATAATTCACCCCTCCACTTT. It translates to CASSRDYDNSPLHF. The V gene is TRBV28, the J gene TRBJ1-6; tentatively, D is TRBD1 (5 bases). Germline CDR1 is MDHEN and CDR2 is SYDVKM. The CDR3 contains 14 residues. V lost 6 bases and J 5 bases, leaving 11 bases between the germline ends.

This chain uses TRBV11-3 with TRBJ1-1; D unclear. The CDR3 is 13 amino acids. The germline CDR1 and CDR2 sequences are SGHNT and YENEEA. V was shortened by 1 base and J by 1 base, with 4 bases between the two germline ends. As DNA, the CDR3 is TGTGCCAGCAGCTTAGCTTCGAACACTGAAGCTTTCTTT. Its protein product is CASSLASNTEAFF.

Here the CDR3 reads CSAGGTGGSGANVLTF. The CDR3 DNA sequence: TGCAGCGCGGGAGGGACAGGGGGTTCTGGGGCCAACGTCCTGACTTTC. The chain recombines TRBV29-1 with TRBJ2-6; TRBD1 matches at 11 bases. CDR3 length: 16 amino acids. The V and J ends lost 7 bases and 1 base, in that order; junction bases with no gene match: 6. CDR1 is SQVTM and CDR2 is ANQGSEA in the germline V gene.

This CDR3 reads CASSQSFSTSTDTQYF. The CDR3 nucleotides are TGCGCCAGCAGCCAATCGTTTAGTACTAGCACAGATACGCAGTATTTT. The rearrangement links TRBV5-1 to TRBJ2-3, with D unclear. The CDR3 runs 16 residues. V gave up 4 bases and J gave up 0 bases, with 15 bases separating them. Germline values: CDR1 SGHRS, CDR2 YFSETQ.

CDR3 region: CASSLSIAGLHTDTQYF. The CDR3 bases are TGTGCCAGCAGCTTGAGCATAGCGGGGCTACACACAGATACGCAGTATTTT. The V call is TRBV5-6, the J call TRBJ2-3; 8 bases map to TRBD2. Germline V CDR1 and CDR2: SGHDT, YYEEEE. CDR3 length equals 17 residues. V shed 1 base, J shed 2 bases, and the junction held 9 bases outside the gene matches.

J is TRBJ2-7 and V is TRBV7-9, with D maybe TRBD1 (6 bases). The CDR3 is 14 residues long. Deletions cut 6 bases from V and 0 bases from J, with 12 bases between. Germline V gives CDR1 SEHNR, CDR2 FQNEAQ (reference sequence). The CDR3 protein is CASRSDRDSYEQYF. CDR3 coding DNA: TGTGCCAGCAGGTCGGACAGAGACTCCTACGAGCAGTACTTC.

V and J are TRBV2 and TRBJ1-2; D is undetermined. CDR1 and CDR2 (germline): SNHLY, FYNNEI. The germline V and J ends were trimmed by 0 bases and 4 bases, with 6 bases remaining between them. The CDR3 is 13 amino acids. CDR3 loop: CASSEALLYGYTF. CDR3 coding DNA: TGTGCCAGCAGTGAAGCCCTCCTCTATGGCTACACCTTC.

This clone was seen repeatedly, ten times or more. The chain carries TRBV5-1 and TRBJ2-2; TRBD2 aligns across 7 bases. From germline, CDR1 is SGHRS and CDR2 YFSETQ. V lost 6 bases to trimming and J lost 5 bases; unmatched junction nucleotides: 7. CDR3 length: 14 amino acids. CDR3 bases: TGCGCCAGCACCTCGACTAGCACTACCGGGGAGCTGTTTTTT. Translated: CASTSTSTTGELFF.

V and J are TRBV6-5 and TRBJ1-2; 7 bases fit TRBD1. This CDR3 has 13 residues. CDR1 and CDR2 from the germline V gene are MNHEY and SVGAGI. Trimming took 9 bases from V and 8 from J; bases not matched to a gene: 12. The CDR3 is CASIIRGWGGYTF. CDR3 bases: TGTGCCAGTATAATCAGGGGGTGGGGCGGCTACACCTTC.

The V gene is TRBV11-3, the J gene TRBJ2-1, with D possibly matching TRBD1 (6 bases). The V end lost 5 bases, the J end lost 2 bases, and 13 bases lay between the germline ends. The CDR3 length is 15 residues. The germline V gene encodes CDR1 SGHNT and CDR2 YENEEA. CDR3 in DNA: TGTGCCAGCAGCCCGGAACAGGGCGCCTACAATGAGCAGTTCTTC. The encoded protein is CASSPEQGAYNEQFF.

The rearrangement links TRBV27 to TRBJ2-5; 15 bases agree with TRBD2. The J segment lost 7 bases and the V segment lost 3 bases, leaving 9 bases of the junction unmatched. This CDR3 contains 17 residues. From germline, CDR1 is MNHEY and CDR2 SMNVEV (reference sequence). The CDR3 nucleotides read TGTGCCAGCAGTTTCCGGACTAGCGGGGGGGGTATCGGGACCCAGTACTTC. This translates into CASSFRTSGGGIGTQYF.

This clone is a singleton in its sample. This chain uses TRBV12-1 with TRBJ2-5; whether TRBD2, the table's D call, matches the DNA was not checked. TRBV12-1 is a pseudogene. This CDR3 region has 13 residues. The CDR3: CASSLFRLETQYF. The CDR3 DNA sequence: TGTGCCAGCAGCTTGTTCCGTTTGGAGACCCAGTACTTC.

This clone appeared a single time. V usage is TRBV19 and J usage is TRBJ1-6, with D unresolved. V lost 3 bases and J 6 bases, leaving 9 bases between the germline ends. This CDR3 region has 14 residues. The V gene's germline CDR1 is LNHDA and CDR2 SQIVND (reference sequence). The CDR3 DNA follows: TGTGCCAGTAGTATCGGTCAAGTTAATTCACCCCTCCACTTT. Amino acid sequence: CASSIGQVNSPLHF.

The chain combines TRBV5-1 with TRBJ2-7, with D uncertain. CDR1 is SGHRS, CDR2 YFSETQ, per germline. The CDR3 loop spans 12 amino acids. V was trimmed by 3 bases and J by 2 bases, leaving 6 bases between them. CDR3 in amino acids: CASSSGTYEQYF. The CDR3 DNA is TGCGCCAGCAGCTCCGGTACCTACGAGCAGTACTTC.

The DNA of the CDR3 is TGTGCCAGCAGGAGAGGCGGCAATGGCTACACCTTC. Its translation is CASRRGGNGYTF. The chain recombines TRBV2 with TRBJ1-2; D gene ambiguous. The CDR3 covers 12 residues. The germline V gene encodes CDR1 SNHLY and CDR2 FYNNEI. The V and J ends lost 6 bases and 6 bases respectively, with 11 bases between them.

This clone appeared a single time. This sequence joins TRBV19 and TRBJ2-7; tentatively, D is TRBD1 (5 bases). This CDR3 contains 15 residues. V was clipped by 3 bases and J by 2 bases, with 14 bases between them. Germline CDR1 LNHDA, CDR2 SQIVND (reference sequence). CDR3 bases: TGTGCCAGTAGTATGACGGCAGGGCAAACCTACGAGCAGTACTTC. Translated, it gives CASSMTAGQTYEQYF.